These 5 T cell receptor beta chains came from one sample sequenced in a study of T-cell reconstitution after alpha-beta-depleted transplantation in children. The authors prepared the TCRbeta library with unique molecular identifiers. A single record per CDR3 protein comes from TCRdb applying MiXCR to the PCR reads. The repertoire consists of some 200,000 distinct CDR3 sequences, with over 9.5% occurring once and the leading ten covering approximately 4.7%. Specimen: PBMCs from the stem cell graft donor, collected from the stem cell graft. All receptors derive from a human donor who donated a stem cell graft to a child with SCID.

This clonotype came up many times. The CDR3 loop reads CATSRALSHLDTQYF. The CDR3 nucleotides are TGTGCCACCAGCAGAGCTCTGAGCCATTTAGATACGCAGTATTTT. V and J are TRBV15 and TRBJ2-3; D is ambiguous. In germline, CDR1 is LNHNV, CDR2 YYDKDF (reference sequence). CDR3 length: 15 amino acids. Trimming took 1 base from V and 5 from J, leaving 13 bases between them.

The sample holds many counts of this clonotype. This chain uses TRBV7-2 with TRBJ2-5; 10 bases fit TRBD2. The J segment lost 0 bases and the V segment lost 1 base, leaving 5 bases of the junction unmatched. Germline loops: CDR1 SGHTA, CDR2 FQGNSA. The CDR3 runs 17 residues. CDR3 sequence reads: CASSLVASGGNQETQYF. CDR3 DNA sequence: TGTGCCAGCAGCTTAGTTGCTAGCGGGGGAAACCAAGAGACCCAGTACTTC.

This clonotype has a count of ten or more. The chain joins TRBV5-1 to TRBJ2-1, with unresolved D. This CDR3 is built from 12 residues. Germline V gene sequence: CDR1 SGHRS, CDR2 YFSETQ. Trimming removed 1 base at V and 7 bases at J, with 6 bases between. The CDR3 is CASSLHGNEQFF. The CDR3 DNA reads as TGCGCCAGCAGCTTGCACGGTAATGAGCAGTTCTTC.

This clonotype was detected many times. J is TRBJ2-1 and V is TRBV6-5; 7 nucleotides match TRBD2. Losses at the gene ends were 2 bases for V and 3 bases for J; bases not matched to a gene: 7. This CDR3 comprises 16 residues. Germline CDR1 reads MNHEY; CDR2 reads SVGAGI. The CDR3 bases are TGTGCCAGCAGTTACGAATGGGGGGGATTCTACAATGAGCAGTTCTTC. It is translated as CASSYEWGGFYNEQFF.

This clonotype was found many times. The chain carries TRBV2 and TRBJ2-7, with D tentatively TRBD1 (6 bases). Germline V gene lookup returns CDR1 SNHLY and CDR2 FYNNEI. Trimming took off 7 bases at V and 6 bases at J, with 10 bases between the two ends. The CDR3 extends over 11 amino acids. The CDR3 loop reads CASILRGEQYF. The CDR3 region has the DNA TGTGCCAGCATTCTCAGGGGCGAGCAGTACTTC.